A single sample is the source of the 22 T cell receptor beta chains below, sequenced in a study of blood T cell repertoires in COVID-19 (dated by TCRdb to the early 2020s). Libraries were made using the immunoSEQ multiplex PCR assay. TCRdb mirrors the immuneACCESS table, restricted to in-frame sequences. Some clones are absent from its copies; in checked studies, under half trace to an unresolved V gene, and the reason for the others is unknown. The sample data list about 240,000 clones, and 75% to 85% of these were observed just once. 5.5% of the sample is held by the ten biggest clonotypes. Sample: peripheral blood. The receptor set was obtained from a human donor in a cohort sampled during active COVID-19.

J is TRBJ2-7 and V is TRBV4-1; maybe TRBD2 (6 bases). The V gene's germline CDR1 is MGHRA and CDR2 YSYEKL. Trimming took 1 base from V and 2 from J, leaving 15 bases between them. CDR3 size: 16 residues. CDR3 region: CASSQASTWGAYEQYF. CDR3 nucleotides: TGCGCCAGCAGCCAAGCGTCCACGTGGGGGGCCTACGAGCAGTACTTC.

This clone was counted a few times. The chain has TRBV10-2 and TRBJ1-4; 7 bases agree with TRBD1. Germline-derived CDR1 and CDR2 are WSHSY and SAAADI. There are 14 residues in the CDR3. V was clipped by 6 bases and J by 5 bases; unmatched bases: 6. CDR3 DNA sequence: TGCGCCAGCAGAGGGACAGAAGAAAATGAAAAACTGTTTTTT. Translated: CASRGTEENEKLFF.

The chain combines TRBV6-5 with TRBJ1-1; D might be TRBD1 (6 bases). From germline, CDR1 is MNHEY and CDR2 SVGAGI. CDR3 size: 14 residues. Trimming took off 6 bases at V and 3 bases at J, with 14 bases between the two ends. CDR3 nucleotide sequence: TGTGCCAGCAGCCTGGGGACATCGGACACTGAAGCTTTCTTT. This codes for CASSLGTSDTEAFF.

The rearrangement links TRBV5-1 to TRBJ2-3; 11 positions match TRBD2. With V trimmed by 4 bases and J by 2 bases, 9 bases remained unmatched. This CDR3 contains 17 residues. Germline lookup yields CDR1 SGHRS and CDR2 YFSETQ. This chain's CDR3 is CASSRVGTSGLTDTQYF. The DNA for the CDR3 is TGCGCCAGCAGCCGGGTTGGGACTAGCGGCCTCACAGATACGCAGTATTTT.

The chain carries TRBV12-5 and TRBJ1-2, with 7 bases that match TRBD1. This CDR3 has 13 residues. Germline V gene data show CDR1 as LGHNT and CDR2 as FRNRAP. Trimming took 6 bases from V and 4 from J; bases not matched to a gene: 5. The CDR3 DNA reads TGTGCTAGTGGGTTACAGGGGTTCTATGGCTACACCTTC. This sequence encodes CASGLQGFYGYTF. The full variable domain, in which reference TRBV12-5 and TRBJ1-2 provide the parts outside the CDR3, is DARVTQTPRHKVTEMGQEVTMRCQPILGHNTVFWYRQTMMQGLELLAYFRNRAPLDDSGMPKDRFSAEMPDATLATLKIQPSEPRDSAVYFCASGLQGFYGYTFGSGTRLTVV.

The chain recombines TRBV15 with TRBJ2-5; D may be TRBD2 (6 bases). The CDR3 sequence is 14 residues long. Germline V gene sequence: CDR1 LNHNV, CDR2 YYDKDF (reference sequence). The V gene lost 0 bases and the J gene lost 2 bases, with 7 bases spanning the gap. As DNA, the CDR3 is TGTGCCACCAGCAGAGATGGGGGGCAAGAGACCCAGTACTTC. It yields the protein CATSRDGGQETQYF.

Only a few counts were recorded for this clone. The J gene is TRBJ1-2, the V gene TRBV23-1; 7 bases align to TRBD1. TRBV23-1 is sorted into the ORF group, with uncertain function. V lost 3 bases and J lost 6; bases outside the gene matches: 7. The CDR3 sequence is 14 residues long. The CDR3 nucleotides read TGCGCCAGCAGTCAGTACGGACAGGCGGATGGCTACACCTTC. Translation: CASSQYGQADGYTF.

This clone was seen once. The chain couples TRBV28 to TRBJ1-1; 7 nucleotides align to TRBD1. V shed 2 bases, J shed 0 bases, and the junction held 6 bases outside the gene matches. The CDR3 length is 16 residues. Germline CDR1 reads MDHEN; CDR2 reads SYDVKM. The CDR3 DNA follows: TGTGCCAGCAGTTTAGGGTGGCAGGGGGTGAACACTGAAGCTTTCTTT. Translation: CASSLGWQGVNTEAFF.

This chain connects TRBV7-2 to TRBJ1-6, with D possibly TRBD1 on 6 matching bases. V was clipped by 4 bases and J by 6 bases, with 10 bases between them. This CDR3 region has 14 residues. The V gene's germline CDR1 is SGHTA and CDR2 FQGNSA. This CDR3 is CASSWGHSNSPLHF. The CDR3 nucleotides are TGTGCCAGCAGCTGGGGACATAGTAATTCACCCCTCCACTTT.

The rearrangement joins TRBV10-3 to TRBJ2-7; TRBD1 matches at 9 bases. V dropped 10 bases and J dropped 5; count of bases not matched to a gene: 6. This CDR3 region has 12 residues. Germline V gene sequence: CDR1 ENHRY, CDR2 SYGVKD. The CDR3 loop reads CASRQGENEQYF. CDR3 nucleotide sequence: TGTGCCAGCCGACAGGGGGAGAACGAGCAGTACTTC.

V usage is TRBV19 and J usage is TRBJ2-2; D ambiguous. The germline gives CDR1 LNHDA, CDR2 SQIVND (reference sequence). The CDR3 length is 15 residues. Trimming left V 5 bases short and J 0 bases short, with 10 bases between. The CDR3 coding sequence is TGTGCCAGTAGTCTGAGGAACTCGAACACCGGGGAGCTGTTTTTT. Amino acids: CASSLRNSNTGELFF.

The chain links TRBV3-1 (or the pseudogene TRBV3-2) to TRBJ2-5; TRBD2 aligns across 13 bases. In germline, CDR1 is LGHDT, CDR2 YNNKEL (reference sequence). The CDR3 runs to 16 residues. With 4 bases clipped from V and 2 bases from J, the junction kept 4 bases outside the gene matches. In nucleotides, the CDR3 is TGTGCCAGCAGCCGTACTAGCGGGAGGGGACAAGAGACCCAGTACTTC. This translates into CASSRTSGRGQETQYF.

This chain uses TRBV6-4 with TRBJ2-1; a possible D gene is TRBD1 (6 bases). CDR1 and CDR2 from the germline V gene are MRHNA and SNTAGT. This CDR3 spans 16 amino acids. V lost 0 bases, J lost 8 bases, and 17 bases lay in between. The CDR3 reads CASSDSGAGAQYEQFF. The CDR3 bases are TGTGCCAGCAGTGACTCGGGGGCAGGGGCCCAATATGAGCAGTTCTTC.

The chain couples TRBV30 to TRBJ1-1; tentative D call: TRBD1 (5 bases). The V and J ends lost 5 bases and 7 bases respectively, with 8 bases between them. Germline V gene sequence: CDR1 GTSNPN, CDR2 SVGIG (reference sequence). The CDR3 has 10 amino acids. This chain's CDR3 is CAWGRVEAFF. CDR3 in DNA: TGTGCCTGGGGCAGGGTTGAAGCTTTCTTT.

The rearrangement joins TRBV18 to TRBJ1-3; D ambiguous. Between the trimmed V and J ends, which lost 3 bases and 4 bases, there was a span of 16 bases. Germline lookup yields CDR1 KGHSH and CDR2 LQKENI. The CDR3 has 16 residues. The CDR3 protein is CASSPSEAEGGNTIYF. As DNA, the CDR3 is TGTGCCAGCTCACCTTCGGAGGCCGAGGGCGGAAACACCATATATTTT.

This chain uses TRBV7-2 with TRBJ1-1; perhaps TRBD1 as D (5 bases). The CDR3 has 14 amino acids. V was pared by 5 bases and J by 0 bases, with 10 bases between. The germline V gene encodes CDR1 SGHTA and CDR2 FQGNSA. The CDR3 region is CASSQTALNTEAFF. In DNA form, the CDR3 reads TGTGCCAGCAGCCAGACAGCCCTGAACACTGAAGCTTTCTTT.

The V and J genes are TRBV29-1 and TRBJ2-3, with D maybe TRBD1 (6 bases). The CDR3 loop spans 12 amino acids. V gave up 4 bases and J gave up 8 bases, with 13 bases separating them. Germline assignment: CDR1 SQVTM and CDR2 ANQGSEA. The CDR3 spells CSVGAGAGTQYF. The CDR3 DNA reads as TGCAGCGTTGGGGCAGGGGCAGGTACGCAGTATTTT.

The chain combines TRBV11-2 with TRBJ2-5; 7 nucleotides align to TRBD1. The germline gives CDR1 SGHAT, CDR2 FQNNGV. This CDR3 comprises 16 residues. Trimming removed 5 bases from V and 4 bases from J; junction bases left unmatched: 13. Here the CDR3 reads CASSTTDRPKGETQYF. The CDR3 region has the DNA TGTGCCAGCAGCACCACGGACAGGCCAAAGGGAGAGACCCAGTACTTC.

The rearrangement uses TRBV18 and TRBJ2-4, with D unclear. The V gene's germline CDR1 is KGHSH and CDR2 LQKENI. Trimming left V 0 bases short and J 5 bases short, with 8 bases between. The CDR3 consists of 14 residues. CDR3 amino acids: CASSPPSVENIQYF. In DNA, the CDR3 is TGTGCCAGCTCACCACCGTCCGTTGAAAACATTCAGTACTTC.

This clone showed up just once. The chain links TRBV5-1 to TRBJ2-3; maybe TRBD2 (5 bases). Germline V gene lookup returns CDR1 SGHRS and CDR2 YFSETQ. V was clipped by 0 bases and J by 7 bases, with 15 bases between them. The length of the CDR3 is 15 residues. CDR3 DNA: TGCGCCAGCAGCTTGGGCCCTCGCCCGGGAAATACGCAGTATTTT. Protein product: CASSLGPRPGNTQYF.

The V gene is TRBV13, the J gene TRBJ2-2; D perhaps matches TRBD2 (6 bases). There are 13 residues in the CDR3. Germline values: CDR1 PRHDT, CDR2 FYEKMQ (reference sequence). With 5 bases removed from V and 3 bases from J, the gap between germline ends came to 7 bases. The CDR3 here is CASSTGDTGELFF. The CDR3 nucleotides are TGTGCCAGCAGCACGGGGGACACCGGGGAGCTGTTTTTT.

The rearrangement uses TRBV6-4 and TRBJ1-1; 8 bases are a match to TRBD1. This CDR3 contains 14 residues. The germline V gene encodes CDR1 MRHNA and CDR2 SNTAGT. V gave up 6 bases and J gave up 5 bases; unmatched junction bases: 8. CDR3 sequence reads: CASSRTGQVTEAFF. The CDR3 DNA follows: TGTGCCAGCAGCCGAACGGGACAGGTAACTGAAGCTTTCTTT.